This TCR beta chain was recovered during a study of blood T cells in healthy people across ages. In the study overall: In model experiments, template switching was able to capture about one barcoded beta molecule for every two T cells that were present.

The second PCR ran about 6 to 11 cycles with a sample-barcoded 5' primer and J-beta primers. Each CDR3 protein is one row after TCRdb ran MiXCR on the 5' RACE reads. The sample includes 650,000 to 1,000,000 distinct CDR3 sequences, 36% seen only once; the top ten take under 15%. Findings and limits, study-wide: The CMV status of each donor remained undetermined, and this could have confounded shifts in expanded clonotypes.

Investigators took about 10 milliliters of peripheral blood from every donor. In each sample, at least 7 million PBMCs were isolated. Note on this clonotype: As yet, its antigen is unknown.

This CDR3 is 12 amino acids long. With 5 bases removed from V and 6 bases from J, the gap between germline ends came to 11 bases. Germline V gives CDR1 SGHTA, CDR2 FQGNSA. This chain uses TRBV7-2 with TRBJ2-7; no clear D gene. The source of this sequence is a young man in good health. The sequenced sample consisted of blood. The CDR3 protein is CASSPLVGEQYF. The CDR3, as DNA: TGTGCCAGCAGCCCCCTGGTTGGCGAGCAGTACTTC.